These T cell receptor beta chains were read from a single sample in a study of beta chain features in type 1 diabetes. Profiling relied on immunoSEQ multiplex PCR, and the TCRdb table lists in-frame clones only, not all of them. The table shows some 640,000 clones, with more than 13% occurring only once. Sequencing used naive CD4+ T cells from blood. These receptors all stem from a man younger than 30 with type 1 diabetes. The CDR3 runs from the conserved cysteine through the conserved F or W. The D gene is left open where the match is weak. Clone size is shown for a subset of rows, as once, few, many or a class of expanded clone.

abundance	v_gene	j_gene	d_gene	CDR3nt	CDR3aa
.	TRBV19	TRBJ2-7	.	TGTGCCAGTAGTACACCGGGACGATACTACGAGCAGTACTTC	CASSTPGRYYEQYF
few	TRBV5-1	TRBJ1-1	TRBD1	TGCGCCAGCAGCCTGTGGACAGGAACGAACACTGAAGCTTTCTTT	CASSLWTGTNTEAFF
few	TRBV4-1	TRBJ2-7	.	TGCGCCAGCAGCCAAGAAGGTGTCTTTCAGCAGTACTTC	CASSQEGVFQQYF
.	TRBV19	TRBJ2-7	.	TGTGCCAGTAGTATGATGGTGGAGGGGGGCGACGAGCAGTACTTC	CASSMMVEGGDEQYF
.	TRBV11-3	TRBJ2-1	.	TGTGCCAGCAGCTTAACGGGGGACTACAATGAGCAGTTCTTC	CASSLTGDYNEQFF
few	TRBV6-5	TRBJ2-7	.	TGTGCCAGCAAAACGGGTGCCTCCTACGAGCAGTACTTC	CASKTGASYEQYF
few	TRBV9	TRBJ1-2	TRBD1	TGTGCCAGCAGCGTTTTCGACAGGGTAGCGGGCTACACCTTC	CASSVFDRVAGYTF
few	TRBV7-3	TRBJ1-2	TRBD1	TGTGCCAGCAGCTTAACGCCGGGACAGGCTAACTATGGCTACACCTTC	CASSLTPGQANYGYTF
few	TRBV5-1	TRBJ2-1	.	TGCGCCAGCAGCTTCCGGGACTTTGCCCATGAGCAGTTCTTC	CASSFRDFAHEQFF
few	TRBV6-1	TRBJ2-7	TRBD1	TGTGCCAGCAGGGAAACAGGGGTACACGAGCAGTACTTC	CASRETGVHEQYF
few	TRBV30	TRBJ1-4	.	TGTGCCTGGGGAGGAGGGGAAAAACTGTTTTTT	CAWGGGEKLFF
few	TRBV30	TRBJ1-3	.	TGTGCCTGGAGTGTAGACTACTCTGGAAACACCATATATTTT	CAWSVDYSGNTIYF
few	TRBV7-2	TRBJ1-5	.	TGTGCCAGCAGCCATCCGGATCAGCCCCAGCATTTT	CASSHPDQPQHF
.	TRBV27	TRBJ2-2	.	TGTGCCAGCAGTTCACTAATTCGGTCGAACACCGGGGAGCTGTTTTTT	CASSSLIRSNTGELFF
.	TRBV5-6	TRBJ2-5	.	TGTGCCAGCAGCCCCGGGTTAGCGAGAGAGACCCAGTACTTC	CASSPGLARETQYF
.	TRBV30	TRBJ1-3	.	TGTGCCTGGAGTGTACAGGGAGGAGGAAACACCATATATTTT	CAWSVQGGGNTIYF
.	TRBV6-5	TRBJ1-2	.	TGTGCCAGCAGTTCACCGGAGAGGGGGACCTATGGCTACACCTTC	CASSSPERGTYGYTF
.	TRBV11-2	TRBJ2-5	TRBD2	TGTGCCAGCAGCTTCACTAGCGGGTCGGGTCAAGAGACCCAGTACTTC	CASSFTSGSGQETQYF
few	TRBV28	TRBJ1-5	TRBD1	TGTGCCAGCAAACAGGGGAGCAATCAGCCCCAGCATTTT	CASKQGSNQPQHF
.	TRBV9	TRBJ1-3	.	TGTGCCAGCAGCGTCGACAGCTCTGGAAACACCATATATTTT	CASSVDSSGNTIYF
few	TRBV5-1	TRBJ1-2	TRBD1	TGCGCCAGCAGCTTACAGGGGGCGCGTGGCTACACCTTC	CASSLQGARGYTF
.	TRBV7-9	TRBJ2-3	.	TGTGCCAGCAGCTTAGTCGGCAGGGGTACAGATACGCAGTATTTT	CASSLVGRGTDTQYF
few	TRBV6-6	TRBJ1-2	.	TGTGCCAGCTCCCTTCTGGGGACTGATGGCTACACCTTC	CASSLLGTDGYTF
.	TRBV28	TRBJ2-1	TRBD1	TGTGCCAGCAGTTCCGGGACAGGGTGGTCCTACAATGAGCAGTTCTTC	CASSSGTGWSYNEQFF
few	TRBV30	TRBJ2-4	.	TGTGCCTGGAGCCTGGACCTAGCCAAAAACATTCAGTACTTC	CAWSLDLAKNIQYF
.	TRBV11-2	TRBJ2-2	TRBD1	TGTGCCAGCAGCTCAGGGACAGGGTACACCGGGGAGCTGTTTTTT	CASSSGTGYTGELFF
few	TRBV30	TRBJ2-7	TRBD1	TGTGCCTGGTCGACAGGGGCGAGCTCCTACGAGCAGTACTTC	CAWSTGASSYEQYF
many	TRBV10-3	TRBJ1-6	.	TGTGCCATCAGGCCGGATAGGGGTTCCCTCCACTTT	CAIRPDRGSLHF
few	TRBV7-2	TRBJ2-5	.	TGTGCCAGCAGCTTTGGTCAGGGTGAGACCCAGTACTTC	CASSFGQGETQYF
.	TRBV7-9	TRBJ1-1	.	TGTGCCAGCAGCTTAGCTGGGGCTCAGAACACTGAAGCTTTCTTT	CASSLAGAQNTEAFF
.	TRBV6-1	TRBJ1-4	.	TGTGCCAGCAGTGAAGACAGGGTTCATGAAAAACTGTTTTTT	CASSEDRVHEKLFF
few	TRBV6-5	TRBJ1-1	.	TGTGCCAGCAGACGGGACGGATTTAACACTGAAGCTTTCTTT	CASRRDGFNTEAFF
few	TRBV6-5	TRBJ2-7	TRBD1	TGTGCCAGCAGGTTCCGGGACAGGGCCGCCTACGAGCAGTACTTC	CASRFRDRAAYEQYF
few	TRBV21-1	TRBJ2-4	.	TGTGCCAGCAGCAAAGGGACAGTCTCCAAAAACATTCAGTACTTC	CASSKGTVSKNIQYF
.	TRBV5-4	TRBJ2-5	.	TGTGCCAGCAGCGGGCTGGAGACCCAGTACTTC	CASSGLETQYF
few	TRBV7-3	TRBJ1-4	.	TGTGCCAGCAGTCCTGCCGATGGGAAACTGTTTTTT	CASSPADGKLFF
few	TRBV19	TRBJ2-7	.	TGTGCCAGTAGTTCGGCAGCAAAGGATTACGAGCAGTACTTC	CASSSAAKDYEQYF
few	TRBV4-1	TRBJ2-1	TRBD2	TGCGCCAGCAGCCTAACCGGGACTAGGTCTCTTGAGCAGTTCTTC	CASSLTGTRSLEQFF
few	TRBV7-2	TRBJ2-5	.	TGTGCCAGCAGCCAACCGGGGTCAGGGGTCTACCAAGAGACCCAGTACTTC	CASSQPGSGVYQETQYF
few	TRBV5-1	TRBJ1-5	.	TGCGCCAGCACCGCAGGGACGGATAGCAATCAGCCCCAGCATTTT	CASTAGTDSNQPQHF
.	TRBV4-2	TRBJ2-1	TRBD2	TGTGCCAGCAGCCTCCGGGAGGTTCGATACAATGAGCAGTTCTTC	CASSLREVRYNEQFF
few	TRBV30	TRBJ1-1	.	TGTGCCTGGAGTGTACGGCCGAACACTGAAGCTTTCTTT	CAWSVRPNTEAFF
few	TRBV4-1	TRBJ2-7	TRBD1	TGCGCCAGCAGCCAAACGACAGGGTCCAGATTCTACGAGCAGTACTTC	CASSQTTGSRFYEQYF
few	TRBV6-5	TRBJ1-1	TRBD1	TGTGCCACCCTGAGACAGGGCAGGGTATATGAAGCTTTCTTT	CATLRQGRVYEAFF
.	TRBV15	TRBJ1-1	.	TGTGCCACCAGCAGAGTACAGGCGAACACTGAAGCTTTCTTT	CATSRVQANTEAFF
.	TRBV29-1	TRBJ2-2	TRBD2	TGCAGCGTGCCAACCTCTAGCGGGAGTCTTCCCGGGGAGCTGTTTTTT	CSVPTSSGSLPGELFF
.	TRBV28	TRBJ1-2	TRBD1	TGTGCCAGCAGGGGACAGGGATCCTATGGCTACACCTTC	CASRGQGSYGYTF
few	TRBV4-1	TRBJ1-2	.	TGCGCCAGCAGCCAAGATCACGGCAGGGTCTTCTATGGCTACACCTTC	CASSQDHGRVFYGYTF